This record covers a single T cell receptor (beta chain). The sample comes from a study of blood T cell repertoires in COVID-19. Generated by immunoSEQ multiplex PCR, the TCRdb table keeps only in-frame clones and is missing some. This table holds roughly 60,000 clones, 70% to 90% found once. V lost 4 bases and J lost 7, with 5 bases in between. This CDR3 contains 11 residues. Germline assignment: CDR1 SGHAT and CDR2 FQDESV (reference sequence). The chain carries TRBV11-1 and TRBJ1-3; no reliable D call. Sequenced sample: peripheral blood. The sequence was obtained from a man between 65 and 85 years old with acute or convalescent COVID-19. Here the CDR3 reads CASSSVNTIYF. In DNA form, the CDR3 reads TGTGCCAGCAGCTCGGTGAACACCATATATTTT.